One and the same sample provided the 2 T cell receptor beta chains below, sequenced in a study of cytotoxic CD8 clonotypes in ibrutinib-treated CLL. Some clones are missing from TCRdb's copy, which holds only in-frame ones; the method was immunoSEQ multiplex PCR. The data contain roughly 250,000 clones, about three quarters of them singletons. Sequencing used PBMCs, obtained after 24 months of ibrutinib treatment. The origin of the receptors is a human donor with chronic lymphocytic leukemia.

Turning to this clone: The junction shows a germline mismatch at one end, possibly a read error. The chain recombines TRBV5-1 with TRBJ2-7; a possible D gene is TRBD2 (6 bases). This CDR3 spans 14 amino acids. Germline lookup yields CDR1 SGHRS and CDR2 YFSETQ. The CDR3 sequence: CASSFSGEVYEQYF. CDR3 nucleotides: TGTGCCAGCAGCTTTTCGGGGGAGGTCTACGAGCAGTACTTC.

The chain employs TRBV18 and TRBJ2-1; 14 nucleotides agree with TRBD2. The germline V gene has CDR1 KGHSH and CDR2 LQKENI. The CDR3 sequence is 16 residues long. V gave up 0 bases and J gave up 8 bases; unmatched junction bases: 3. The CDR3 DNA sequence: TGTGCCAGCTCACCACCGGGACTAGCGGGAGCGCATGAGCAGTTCTTC. Encoded protein: CASSPPGLAGAHEQFF. The variable domain in full, with the rest retrieved from reference TRBV18 and TRBJ2-1, is NAGVMQNPRHLVRRRGQEARLRCSPMKGHSHVYWYRQLPEEGLKFMVYLQKENIIDESGMPKERFSAEFPKEGPSILRIQQVVRGDSAAYFCASSPPGLAGAHEQFFGPGTRLTVL.